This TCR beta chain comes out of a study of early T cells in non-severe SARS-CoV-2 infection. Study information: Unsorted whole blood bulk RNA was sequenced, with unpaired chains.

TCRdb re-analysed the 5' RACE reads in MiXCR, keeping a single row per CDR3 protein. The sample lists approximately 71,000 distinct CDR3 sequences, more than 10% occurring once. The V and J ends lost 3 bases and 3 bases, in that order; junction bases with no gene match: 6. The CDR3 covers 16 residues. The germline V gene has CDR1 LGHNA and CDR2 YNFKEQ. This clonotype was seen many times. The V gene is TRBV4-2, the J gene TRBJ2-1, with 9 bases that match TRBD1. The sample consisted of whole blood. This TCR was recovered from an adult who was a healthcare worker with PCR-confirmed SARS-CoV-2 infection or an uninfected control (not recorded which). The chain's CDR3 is CASSHEQGAGYNEQFF. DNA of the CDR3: TGTGCCAGCAGCCACGAACAGGGGGCTGGCTACAATGAGCAGTTCTTC.